Below are 24 T cell receptor beta chains sequenced from a single sample in a study of blood T cells in healthy people across ages (dated by TCRdb to between 2015 and 2017). Libraries were built with 5' RACE. TCRdb lists the instrument as Illumina HiSeq 2500. A second PCR of roughly 7 to 11 cycles was performed with a sample-barcoded 5' primer and a J-beta primer mix. TCRdb itself trimmed the public reads at Q25 with fastp, ran MiXCR and retained productive beta chains. Each record represents a unique CDR3 protein, reported with the most common genes and DNA among its rows. Recorded for this sample are hundreds of thousands of distinct CDR3 sequences; around 52% of them occurred a single time. Together, the top ten hold roughly 13% of the sample. Sequenced material: blood. These receptors were collected from a woman of 80 years or more in good health.

The rearrangement links TRBV9 to TRBJ2-1, with D maybe TRBD2 (6 bases). CDR3 size: 15 residues. Germline V gene lookup returns CDR1 SGDLS and CDR2 YYNGEE. The V gene lost 4 bases and the J gene lost 6 bases, with 17 bases spanning the gap. The CDR3 is CASSNGVGGFNEQFF. The CDR3 DNA is TGTGCCAGCAGCAATGGCGTGGGGGGATTCAATGAGCAGTTCTTC.

As for this clonotype: One end of the junction does not line up with germline, which may come from a read error. The gene calls are TRBV6-5 and TRBJ2-5, with D uncertain. Germline lookup yields CDR1 MNHEY and CDR2 SVGAGI. There are 14 residues in the CDR3. In DNA form, the CDR3 reads TGTGCCAACAGTTACTCGTACAGACAAGAGATCCAGTACTTC. Amino acids: CANSYSYRQEIQYF.

This clonotype appeared a single time. At one of its ends the junction is not consistent with the germline gene, which may arise from a read error. V is TRBV5-1 and J is TRBJ1-1, with D maybe TRBD1 (6 bases). The CDR3 totals 17 residues. CDR1 SGHRS and CDR2 YFSETQ come from the germline V gene. CDR3 residues: CASSLGTTQGKNTGAFF. CDR3 DNA sequence: TGCGCCAGCAGCTTGGGGACCACACAGGGTAAGAACACTGGAGCTTTCTTT.

DNA of the CDR3: TGTGCCAGCAGTGAAGCTCATGGGGGCAGGGGGAACAATGAGCAGTTCTTC. It encodes CASSEAHGGRGNNEQFF. The rearrangement uses TRBV6-1 and TRBJ2-1; TRBD1 matches at 7 bases. V lost 0 bases and J lost 5; bases outside the gene matches: 10. The CDR3 extends over 17 amino acids. Germline CDR1 MNHNS, CDR2 SASEGT.

In this sample, this clonotype turned up once. The chain has TRBV2 and TRBJ2-7; TRBD2 matches 7 bases. The trim removed 8 bases at V and 1 base at J, leaving 8 bases unmatched. The CDR3 sequence is 14 residues long. Germline V gene data show CDR1 as SNHLY and CDR2 as FYNNEI. The CDR3 reads CASLGLAVSYEQYF. In nucleotides, the CDR3 is TGTGCCAGCCTAGGGCTAGCGGTTTCCTACGAGCAGTACTTC.

This clonotype was recorded many times. The chain carries TRBV28 and TRBJ2-7, with a weak D call TRBD1 (5 bases). The CDR3 covers 14 residues. CDR1 and CDR2 from the germline V gene are MDHEN and SYDVKM. The V gene lost 3 bases and the J gene lost 3 bases, with 12 bases spanning the gap. The CDR3 here is CASSFRQGNYEQYF. The CDR3 bases are TGTGCCAGCAGTTTTCGGCAGGGAAACTACGAGCAGTACTTC.

This clonotype has at least ten counts. The chain combines TRBV6-5 with TRBJ2-3; no clear D gene. The CDR3 covers 13 residues. Germline V gene sequence: CDR1 MNHEY, CDR2 SVGAGI. Between the trimmed V and J ends, which lost 10 bases and 4 bases, there was a span of 15 bases. The CDR3 loop reads CATQVPGADTQYF. The CDR3 region has the DNA TGTGCCACCCAGGTCCCTGGGGCAGATACGCAGTATTTT.

Details on this clonotype: This may stem from a read error, because a much larger clone lies one nucleotide away. The gene calls are TRBV12-3 or TRBV12-4 and TRBJ2-7, with 8 bases lining up with TRBD1. This CDR3 contains 16 residues. The chain's CDR3 is CAGSYGQSGGVYEQYF. CDR3 DNA sequence: TGTGCCGGCAGTTACGGACAGTCAGGGGGCGTCTACGAGCAGTACTTC.

The chain has TRBV6-5 and TRBJ2-1; tentative D call: TRBD1 (5 bases). The V end was cut by 4 bases, the J end by 7 bases, with 20 bases between. The CDR3 contains 16 residues. Germline V lookup: CDR1 MNHEY, CDR2 SVGAGI. The CDR3 DNA sequence: TGTGCCAGCAGTTCCTCGCCGGGTTCCTCAGGGAATGAGCAGTTCTTC. Its protein product is CASSSSPGSSGNEQFF.

The chain has TRBV27 and TRBJ1-2; possible D gene TRBD1, 6 bases. Germline loops: CDR1 MNHEY, CDR2 SMNVEV (reference sequence). V lost 0 bases, J lost 5 bases, and 13 bases lay in between. This CDR3 spans 15 amino acids. CDR3 DNA: TGTGCCAGCAGTTTATCGATAGGGGGGCAGTATGGCTACACCTTC. This gives the protein CASSLSIGGQYGYTF.

This clonotype was counted many times. The CDR3 DNA sequence: TGTGCCAGCAGTTACTCGACCAATGAGCAGTTCTTC. Protein product: CASSYSTNEQFF. This rearrangement joins TRBV6-2 or TRBV6-3 to TRBJ2-1; no reliable D call. Germline V gene lookup returns CDR1 MNHEY and CDR2 SVGEGT. There are 12 residues in the CDR3. V was trimmed by 0 bases and J by 6 bases, leaving 3 bases between them.

This clonotype has ten or more counts. J is TRBJ2-7 and V is TRBV6-5; 9 nucleotides match TRBD2. This CDR3 contains 13 residues. Germline CDR1 is MNHEY and CDR2 is SVGAGI. The V and J ends lost 8 bases and 0 bases, in that order; junction bases with no gene match: 2. Written as DNA, the CDR3 is TGTGCCAGCGGGACTAGCTACTCCTACGAGCAGTACTTC. It is translated as CASGTSYSYEQYF.

V gene TRBV6-1 combines with J gene TRBJ2-5; 12 nucleotides line up with TRBD1. The CDR3 is 15 residues long. V lost 5 bases and J lost 11; bases outside the gene matches: 12. Per germline, CDR1 MNHNS and CDR2 SASEGT. The CDR3 sequence: CASSPGTGGIHEQYF. The CDR3 DNA is TGTGCCAGCAGTCCCGGGACAGGGGGCATACATGAGCAGTACTTC.

This clonotype occurred once. This chain uses TRBV27 with TRBJ2-3, with D perhaps given as TRBD1 or TRBD2 (5 bases each). Per the germline V gene, CDR1 is MNHEY and CDR2 is SMNVEV (reference sequence). This CDR3 has 16 residues. V dropped 0 bases and J dropped 2 bases, with 12 bases sitting between them. The CDR3 loop is CASSLSWDPVTDTQYF. CDR3 in DNA: TGTGCCAGCAGTTTATCTTGGGACCCAGTCACAGATACGCAGTATTTT.

The chain combines TRBV28 with TRBJ2-1, with TRBD1 identical over 9 bases. Germline V lookup: CDR1 MDHEN, CDR2 SYDVKM. CDR3 size: 15 residues. The ends lost 7 bases at V and 10 bases at J; junction bases unmatched: 14. This CDR3 reads CASTPSGTGKKEQFF. DNA of the CDR3: TGTGCCAGCACCCCCTCGGGGACAGGGAAGAAAGAGCAGTTCTTC. The variable domain in full, with the rest retrieved from reference TRBV28 and TRBJ2-1, is DVKVTQSSRYLVKRTGEKVFLECVQDMDHENMFWYRQDPGLGLRLIYFSYDVKMKEKGDIPEGYSVSREKKERFSLILESASTNQTSMYLCASTPSGTGKKEQFFGPGTRLTVL.

This clonotype was seen only once. A much larger clone differs from this one at a single base, so this may be a read error. The gene calls are TRBV5-1 and TRBJ2-1; the match to TRBD2 covers 7 bases. Trimming at V came to 6 bases and at J to 5 bases, leaving 11 bases not matched to a gene. This CDR3 has 15 amino acids. CDR1 and CDR2 from the germline V gene are SGHRS and YFSETQ. CDR3 DNA sequence: TGCGCCAGCAACCGTGGAGCGGGGTTCAACAATGAGCAGTTCTTC. Amino acid sequence: CASNRGAGFNNEQFF.

The chain employs TRBV4-3 and TRBJ2-4, with 11 bases fitting TRBD1. The CDR3 consists of 14 residues. Germline values: CDR1 LGHNA, CDR2 YSLEER. J lost 9 bases, V lost 2 bases, and 3 bases had no gene match. The CDR3 DNA reads as TGCGCCAGCAGCCAAAGGACAGGGGGCAGCATTCAGTACTTC. As protein: CASSQRTGGSIQYF.

This clonotype was recorded only once. The chain is built from TRBV25-1 and TRBJ2-3, with 9 bases matching TRBD2. This CDR3 has 20 amino acids. Germline V gives CDR1 MGHDK, CDR2 SYGVNS. V trimming: 5 bases; J trimming: 1 base; junction bases outside the gene matches: 19. CDR3 nucleotide sequence: TGTGCCAGCAGTCCTGTTTTAGGCTCCCCTAGCGGGGAAGGCACAGATACGCAGTATTTT. This translates into CASSPVLGSPSGEGTDTQYF.

This chain connects TRBV9 to TRBJ2-1; D call uncertain. Germline V gene lookup returns CDR1 SGDLS and CDR2 YYNGEE. The CDR3 runs 14 residues. V was shortened by 4 bases and J by 1 base, with 9 bases between the two germline ends. In DNA form, the CDR3 reads TGTGCCAGCAGCCCACCGGCTTCCTACAATGAGCAGTTCTTC. Translated: CASSPPASYNEQFF.

There are many counts of this clonotype. The CDR3 loop is CASSPTGTPANYGYTF. Written as DNA, the CDR3 is TGTGCCAGCAGCCCAACCGGGACACCAGCTAACTATGGCTACACCTTC. The chain employs TRBV7-8 and TRBJ1-2; D might be TRBD1 (6 bases). V lost 5 bases and J lost 0, with 16 bases in between. CDR3 length equals 16 residues. Germline CDR1 SGHVS, CDR2 FQNEAQ.

This chain uses TRBV20-1 with TRBJ2-5; a possible D gene is TRBD2 (5 bases). The J call may be wrong; the DNA end is better matched by TRBJ2-7. Germline-derived CDR1 and CDR2 are DFQATT and SNEGSKA (reference sequence). The CDR3 consists of 12 residues. The CDR3 is CSVWGVYNEQYF. DNA of the CDR3: TGCAGTGTTTGGGGAGTTTACAACGAGCAGTACTTC.

This clonotype was observed at least ten times. This chain joins TRBV5-6 and TRBJ2-5; D perhaps matches TRBD1 (5 bases). Germline V gene data show CDR1 as SGHDT and CDR2 as YYEEEE. The CDR3 is 14 residues long. V was shortened by 4 bases and J by 3 bases, with 13 bases between the two germline ends. As DNA, the CDR3 is TGTGCCAGCAGCCTTTGGGGCATCGAAGAGACCCAGTACTTC. Its translation: CASSLWGIEETQYF.

Many counts were recorded for this clonotype. This chain links TRBV7-9 with TRBJ1-5, with TRBD1 identical over 7 bases. V lost 5 bases to trimming and J lost 0 bases; unmatched junction nucleotides: 4. The germline V gene encodes CDR1 SEHNR and CDR2 FQNEAQ (reference sequence). The CDR3 covers 15 residues. CDR3 DNA: TGTGCCAGCAGCGAACAGGGGAGTAGCAATCAGCCCCAGCATTTT. The encoded protein is CASSEQGSSNQPQHF.

This clonotype was seen ten or more times. V gene TRBV29-1 combines with J gene TRBJ2-7; the D is unclear. The CDR3 runs to 12 residues. CDR1 is SQVTM and CDR2 is ANQGSEA in the germline V gene. CDR3 amino acids: CSVTLGRGEQYF. For the CDR3, the DNA is TGCAGTGTTACGCTCGGACGAGGCGAGCAGTACTTC.